This entry features one T cell receptor beta chain sequence. Antigen specificity is unknown. This record belongs to a study of PD-1 blockade in mismatch repair-deficient tumors. Germline V gene sequence: CDR1 MGHDK, CDR2 SYGVNS. This CDR3 contains 15 residues. J gave up 7 bases and V 1 base, and 5 bases lay outside the gene matches. The protocol was immunoSEQ multiplex PCR, while the TCRdb copy is restricted to in-frame clones and leaves out a portion. The data show approximately 15,000 clones, with approximately 80% seen just once and approximately 11% held by the top ten. Time point defined: approximately 9-day in vitro stimulation with candidate neoantigen peptide 5.

V is TRBV25-1 and J is TRBJ1-4; TRBD1 agrees at 8 bases. Source: cells cultured in vitro, taken from a patient treated with pembrolizumab. The sequence was obtained from an adult with mismatch repair-deficient cancer. CDR3 in amino acids: CASSEWLQGVEKLFF. In nucleotides, the CDR3 is TGTGCCAGCAGTGAATGGTTACAGGGGGTTGAAAAACTGTTTTTT.